The text below deals with one TCR beta chain. The study drew all its donors from Caucasian adults living in Nashville, Tennessee. Sequenced by immunoSEQ multiplex PCR; TCRdb stores in-frame clones only, minus some. This table holds some 1 million clones, approximately 68% found once. The data stem from a study of shared clonotypes between healthy human individuals. Germline-derived CDR1 and CDR2 are SGDLS and YYNGEE. The CDR3 covers 15 residues. V was cut by 4 bases and J by 1 base, with 13 bases left in between. The sample consisted of memory CD4+ T cells sorted from blood. Subset here: CD45RA-negative fraction. The rearrangement joins TRBV9 to TRBJ2-3; the D call may be TRBD1 or TRBD2 (5 bases each). The clonotype originates from a man between 18 and 29 years old in good health. The CDR3 bases are TGTGCCAGCAGCCCCCAGAGGGGCGGCACAGATACGCAGTATTTT. It encodes CASSPQRGGTDTQYF.